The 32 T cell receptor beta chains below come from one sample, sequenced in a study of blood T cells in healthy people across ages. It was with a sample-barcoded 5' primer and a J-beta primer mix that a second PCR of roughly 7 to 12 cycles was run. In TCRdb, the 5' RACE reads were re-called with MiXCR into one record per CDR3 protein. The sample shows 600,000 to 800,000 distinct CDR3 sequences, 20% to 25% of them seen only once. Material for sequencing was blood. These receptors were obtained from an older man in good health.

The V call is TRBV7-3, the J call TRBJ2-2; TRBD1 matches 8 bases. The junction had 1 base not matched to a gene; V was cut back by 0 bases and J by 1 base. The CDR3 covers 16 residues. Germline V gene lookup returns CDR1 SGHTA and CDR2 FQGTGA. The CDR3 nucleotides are TGTGCCAGCAGCTTAACCAGGGGGCTGAACACCGGGGAGCTGTTTTTT. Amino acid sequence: CASSLTRGLNTGELFF.

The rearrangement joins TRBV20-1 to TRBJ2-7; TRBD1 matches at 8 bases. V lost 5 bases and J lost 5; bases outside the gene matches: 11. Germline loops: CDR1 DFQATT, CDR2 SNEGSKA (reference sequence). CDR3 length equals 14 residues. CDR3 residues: CSAPLSGRGHEQYF. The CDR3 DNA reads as TGCAGTGCTCCTCTTTCTGGCAGGGGGCACGAGCAGTACTTC.

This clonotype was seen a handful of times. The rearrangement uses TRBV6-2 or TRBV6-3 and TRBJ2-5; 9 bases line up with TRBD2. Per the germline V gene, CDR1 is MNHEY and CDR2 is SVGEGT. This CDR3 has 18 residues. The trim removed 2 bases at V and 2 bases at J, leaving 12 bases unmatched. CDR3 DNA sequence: TGTGCCAGCAGTTACCCGAAGGGTAGCGGGAGAAGGCAAGAGACCCAGTACTTC. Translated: CASSYPKGSGRRQETQYF.

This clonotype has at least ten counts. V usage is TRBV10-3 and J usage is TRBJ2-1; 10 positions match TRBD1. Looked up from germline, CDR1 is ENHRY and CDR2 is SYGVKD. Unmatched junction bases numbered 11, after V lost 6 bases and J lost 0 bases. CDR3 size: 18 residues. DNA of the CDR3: TGTGCCATCAGAGCCGGGACAGGGGCCAAAACCTCCTACAATGAGCAGTTCTTC. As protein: CAIRAGTGAKTSYNEQFF.

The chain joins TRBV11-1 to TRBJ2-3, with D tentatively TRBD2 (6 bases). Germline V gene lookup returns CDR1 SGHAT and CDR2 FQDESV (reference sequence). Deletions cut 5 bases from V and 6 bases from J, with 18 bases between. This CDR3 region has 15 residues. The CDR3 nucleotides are TGTGCCAGCAGCCCCGACGGTCACGGAGGGGATACGCAGTATTTT. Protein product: CASSPDGHGGDTQYF.

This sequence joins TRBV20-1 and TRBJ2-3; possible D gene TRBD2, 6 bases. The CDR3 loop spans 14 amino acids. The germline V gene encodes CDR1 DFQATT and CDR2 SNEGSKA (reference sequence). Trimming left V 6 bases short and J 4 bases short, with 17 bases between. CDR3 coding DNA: TGCAGTGCCCCTATAGCGGAGAGGGCAGATACGCAGTATTTT. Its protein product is CSAPIAERADTQYF.

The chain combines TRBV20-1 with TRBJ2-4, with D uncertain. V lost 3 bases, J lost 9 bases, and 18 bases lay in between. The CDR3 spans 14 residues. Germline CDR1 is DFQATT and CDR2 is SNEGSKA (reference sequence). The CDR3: CSARSWQEGSIQYF. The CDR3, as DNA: TGCAGTGCTAGGAGTTGGCAGGAAGGATCCATTCAGTACTTC.

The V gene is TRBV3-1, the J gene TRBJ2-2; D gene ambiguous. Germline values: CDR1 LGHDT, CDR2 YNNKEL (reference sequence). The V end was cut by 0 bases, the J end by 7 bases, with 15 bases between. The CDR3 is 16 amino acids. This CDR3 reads CASSQEVIGLGGELFF. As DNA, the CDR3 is TGTGCCAGCAGCCAAGAAGTAATAGGGCTTGGCGGGGAGCTGTTTTTT.

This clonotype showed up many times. Here the CDR3 reads CASSESPGQETYSNQPQHF. CDR3 coding DNA: TGTGCCAGCAGTGAATCGCCGGGACAGGAGACCTATAGCAATCAGCCCCAGCATTTT. V is TRBV25-1 and J is TRBJ1-5, with 8 positions matching TRBD1. The CDR3 is 19 amino acids. Germline V lookup: CDR1 MGHDK, CDR2 SYGVNS. J gave up 0 bases and V 1 base, and 11 bases lay outside the gene matches.

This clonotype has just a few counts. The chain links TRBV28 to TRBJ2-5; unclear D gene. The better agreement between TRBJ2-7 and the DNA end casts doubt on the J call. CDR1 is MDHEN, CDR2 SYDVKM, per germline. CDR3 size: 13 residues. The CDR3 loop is CASSLWAAYEQYF. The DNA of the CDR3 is TGTGCCAGCAGTTTATGGGCAGCCTACGAGCAGTACTTC.

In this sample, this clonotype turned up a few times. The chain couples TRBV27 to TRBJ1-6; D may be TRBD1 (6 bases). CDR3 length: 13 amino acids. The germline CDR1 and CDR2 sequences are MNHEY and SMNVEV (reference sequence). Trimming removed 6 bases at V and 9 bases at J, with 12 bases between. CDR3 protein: CASRSRGISPLHF. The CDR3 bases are TGTGCCAGCAGATCAAGGGGGATTTCACCCCTCCACTTT.

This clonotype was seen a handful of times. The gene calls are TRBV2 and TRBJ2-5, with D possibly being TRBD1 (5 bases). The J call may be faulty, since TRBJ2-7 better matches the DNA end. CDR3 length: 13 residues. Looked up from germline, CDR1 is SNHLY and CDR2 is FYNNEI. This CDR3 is CASSEWTKGEQYF. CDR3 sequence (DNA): TGTGCCAGCAGTGAATGGACAAAGGGCGAGCAGTACTTC.

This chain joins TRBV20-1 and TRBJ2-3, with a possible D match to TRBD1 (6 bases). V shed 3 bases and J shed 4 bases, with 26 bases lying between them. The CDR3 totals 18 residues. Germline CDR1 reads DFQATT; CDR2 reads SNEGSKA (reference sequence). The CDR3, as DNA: TGCAGTGCTAGCCCCCCGGCGGGCAGGGGATCTAGCCCAGATACGCAGTATTTT. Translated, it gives CSASPPAGRGSSPDTQYF.

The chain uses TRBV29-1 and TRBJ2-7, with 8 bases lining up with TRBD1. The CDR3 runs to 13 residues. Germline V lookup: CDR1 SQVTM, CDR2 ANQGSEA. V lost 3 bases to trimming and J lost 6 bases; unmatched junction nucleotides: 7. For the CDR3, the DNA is TGCAGCGTTGATAGCCAGGGGGCGGGCGAGCAGTACTTC. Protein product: CSVDSQGAGEQYF.

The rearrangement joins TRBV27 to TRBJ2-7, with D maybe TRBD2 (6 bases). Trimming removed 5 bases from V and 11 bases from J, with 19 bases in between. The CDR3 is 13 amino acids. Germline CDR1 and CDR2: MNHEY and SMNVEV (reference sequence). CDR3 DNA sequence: TGTGCCAGCAGTGCGTCGGGGGACCCTACAGAGTACTTC. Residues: CASSASGDPTEYF.

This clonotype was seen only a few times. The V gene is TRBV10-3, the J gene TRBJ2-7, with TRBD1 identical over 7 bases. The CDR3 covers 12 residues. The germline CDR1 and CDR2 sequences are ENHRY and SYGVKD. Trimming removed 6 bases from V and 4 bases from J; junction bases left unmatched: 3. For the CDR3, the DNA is TGTGCCATCAGGGGGACAGATTACGAGCAGTACTTC. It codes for CAIRGTDYEQYF.

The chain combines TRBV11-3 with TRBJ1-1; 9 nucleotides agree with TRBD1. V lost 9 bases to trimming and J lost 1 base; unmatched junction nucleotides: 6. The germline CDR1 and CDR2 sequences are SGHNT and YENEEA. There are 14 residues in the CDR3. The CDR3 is CASSTGGSNTEAFF. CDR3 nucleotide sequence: TGTGCCAGTTCAACAGGGGGCTCGAACACTGAAGCTTTCTTT.

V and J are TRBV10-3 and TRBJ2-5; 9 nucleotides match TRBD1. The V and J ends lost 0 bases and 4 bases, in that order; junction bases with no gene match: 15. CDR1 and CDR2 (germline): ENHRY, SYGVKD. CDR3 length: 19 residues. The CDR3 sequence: CAISESRTGVRRGGETQYF. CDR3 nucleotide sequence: TGTGCCATCAGTGAGTCGAGGACAGGGGTAAGGAGAGGAGGAGAGACCCAGTACTTC.

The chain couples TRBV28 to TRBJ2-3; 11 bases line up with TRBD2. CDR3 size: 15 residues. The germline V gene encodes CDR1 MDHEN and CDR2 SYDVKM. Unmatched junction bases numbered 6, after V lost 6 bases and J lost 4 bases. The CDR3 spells CASRLAGAGSDTQYF. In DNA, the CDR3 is TGTGCCAGCAGACTAGCGGGAGCCGGTTCAGATACGCAGTATTTT. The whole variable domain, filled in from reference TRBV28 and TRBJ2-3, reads DVKVTQSSRYLVKRTGEKVFLECVQDMDHENMFWYRQDPGLGLRLIYFSYDVKMKEKGDIPEGYSVSREKKERFSLILESASTNQTSMYLCASRLAGAGSDTQYFGPGTRLTVL.

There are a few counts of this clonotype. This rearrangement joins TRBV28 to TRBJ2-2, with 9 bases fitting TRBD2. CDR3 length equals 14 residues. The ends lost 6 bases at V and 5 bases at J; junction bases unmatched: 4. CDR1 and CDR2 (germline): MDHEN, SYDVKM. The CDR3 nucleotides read TGTGCCAGCAGCACTAGCGGGTTTACCGGGGAGCTGTTTTTT. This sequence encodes CASSTSGFTGELFF.

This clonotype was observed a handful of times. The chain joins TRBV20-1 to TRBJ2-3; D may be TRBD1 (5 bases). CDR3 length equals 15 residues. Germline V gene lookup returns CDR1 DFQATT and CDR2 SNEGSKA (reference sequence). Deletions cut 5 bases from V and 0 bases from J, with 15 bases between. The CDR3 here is CSARDRTSSTDTQYF. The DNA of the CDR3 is TGCAGTGCTCGCGACAGAACTTCTAGCACAGATACGCAGTATTTT.

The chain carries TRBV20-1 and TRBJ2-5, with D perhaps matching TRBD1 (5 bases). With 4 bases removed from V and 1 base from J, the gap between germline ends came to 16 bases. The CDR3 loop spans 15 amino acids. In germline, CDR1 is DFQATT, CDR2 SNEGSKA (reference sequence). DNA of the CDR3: TGCAGTGCTAACCGAGCCCAGGGCCCCCAAGAGACCCAGTACTTC. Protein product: CSANRAQGPQETQYF.

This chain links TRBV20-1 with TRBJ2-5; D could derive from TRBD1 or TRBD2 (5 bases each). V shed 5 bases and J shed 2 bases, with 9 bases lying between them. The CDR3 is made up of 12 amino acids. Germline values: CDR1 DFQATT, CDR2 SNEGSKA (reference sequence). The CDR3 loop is CSAGTNQETQYF. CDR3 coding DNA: TGCAGTGCTGGGACGAATCAAGAGACCCAGTACTTC.

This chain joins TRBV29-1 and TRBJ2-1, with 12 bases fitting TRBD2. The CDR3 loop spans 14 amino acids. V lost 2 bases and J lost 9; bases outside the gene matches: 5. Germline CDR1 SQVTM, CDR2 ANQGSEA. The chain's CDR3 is CSVERLAGGTEQFF. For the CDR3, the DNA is TGCAGCGTTGAAAGGCTAGCGGGAGGGACTGAGCAGTTCTTC.

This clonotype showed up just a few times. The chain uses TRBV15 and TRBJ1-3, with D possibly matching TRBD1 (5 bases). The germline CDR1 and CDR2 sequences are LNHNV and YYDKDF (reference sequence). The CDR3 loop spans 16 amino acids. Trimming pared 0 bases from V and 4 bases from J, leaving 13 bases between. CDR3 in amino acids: CATSRDRGLTGNTIYF. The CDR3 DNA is TGTGCCACCAGCAGAGATCGGGGACTTACAGGAAACACCATATATTTT.

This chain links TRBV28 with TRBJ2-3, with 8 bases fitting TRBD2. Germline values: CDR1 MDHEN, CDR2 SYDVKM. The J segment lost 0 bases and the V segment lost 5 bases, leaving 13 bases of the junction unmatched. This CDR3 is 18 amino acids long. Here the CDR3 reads CASSPNVGLALSTDTQYF. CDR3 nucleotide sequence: TGTGCCAGCAGTCCTAATGTTGGACTAGCCCTTAGCACAGATACGCAGTATTTT.

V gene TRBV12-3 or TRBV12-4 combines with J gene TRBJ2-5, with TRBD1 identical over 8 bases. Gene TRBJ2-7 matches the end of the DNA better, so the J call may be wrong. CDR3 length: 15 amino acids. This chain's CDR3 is CASSLSLGQGYEQYF. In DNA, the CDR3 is TGTGCCAGCAGTCTGTCTCTCGGACAGGGCTACGAGCAGTACTTC.

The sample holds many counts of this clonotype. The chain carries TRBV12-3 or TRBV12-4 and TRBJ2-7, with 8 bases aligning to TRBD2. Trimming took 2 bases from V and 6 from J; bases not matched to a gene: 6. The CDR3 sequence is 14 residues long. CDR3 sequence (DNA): TGTGCCAGCAGTTTAAGAGCGGGAGCGTCCGAGCAGTACTTC. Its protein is CASSLRAGASEQYF.

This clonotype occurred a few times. The CDR3 DNA reads as TGTGCCAGCAACCCTAACATGAGGGGCACTGAAGCTTTCTTT. It is translated as CASNPNMRGTEAFF. The chain uses TRBV27 and TRBJ1-1; tentatively, D is TRBD1 (5 bases). The CDR3 sequence is 14 residues long. Germline V gene lookup returns CDR1 MNHEY and CDR2 SMNVEV (reference sequence). V shed 7 bases and J shed 4 bases, with 16 bases lying between them.

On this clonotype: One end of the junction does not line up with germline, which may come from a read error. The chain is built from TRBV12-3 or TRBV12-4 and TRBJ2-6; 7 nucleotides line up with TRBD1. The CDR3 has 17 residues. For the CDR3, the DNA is TGTGCCAGCAGTCAAAAAAAGACAGGGTCCGGGGCCAACGTCCCGACTTTC. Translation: CASSQKKTGSGANVPTF.

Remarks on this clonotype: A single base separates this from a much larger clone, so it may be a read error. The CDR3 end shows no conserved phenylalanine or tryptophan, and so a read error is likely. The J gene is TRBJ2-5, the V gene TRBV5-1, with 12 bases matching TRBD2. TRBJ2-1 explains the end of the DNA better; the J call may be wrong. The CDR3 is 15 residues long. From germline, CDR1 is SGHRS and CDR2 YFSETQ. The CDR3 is CASSLLGLAGDEQFS. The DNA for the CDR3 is TGCGCCAGCAGCTTGCTGGGACTAGCGGGCGATGAGCAGTTCTCC.

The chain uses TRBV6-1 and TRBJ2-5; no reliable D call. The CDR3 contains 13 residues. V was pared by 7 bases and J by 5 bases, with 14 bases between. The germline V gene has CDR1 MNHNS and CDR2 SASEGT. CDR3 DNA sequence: TGTGCCAGCACGTACCTGGAAGCGGAGACCCAGTACTTC. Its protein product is CASTYLEAETQYF.